One and the same sample provided the 3 T cell receptor beta chains below, sequenced in a study of blood T cell repertoires in COVID-19. Repertoires were generated with immunoSEQ multiplex PCR, while TCRdb's copy carries only in-frame clones and drops some. The repertoire holds around 81,000 clones, approximately 86% seen once, with approximately 4.4% in the top ten. Source material: peripheral blood. The receptors shown here come from a woman aged 80 or over with acute or convalescent COVID-19.

V is TRBV5-1 and J is TRBJ2-7; 13 bases match TRBD2. The ends lost 4 bases at V and 5 bases at J; junction bases unmatched: 3. Looked up from germline, CDR1 is SGHRS and CDR2 is YFSETQ. This CDR3 has 14 residues. In DNA form, the CDR3 reads TGCGCCAGCAGCCGGACTAGCGGGAGTGACGAGCAGTACTTC. This codes for CASSRTSGSDEQYF.

The genes are TRBV19 and TRBJ2-5; D gene unclear. Trimming shortened V by 7 bases and J by 7 bases, and 7 bases separated the two germline ends. CDR1 LNHDA and CDR2 SQIVND come from the germline V gene (reference sequence). This CDR3 contains 10 residues. The DNA for the CDR3 is TGTGCCAGTATGGGCAGGACCCAGTACTTC. Translation: CASMGRTQYF.

This chain connects TRBV4-3 to TRBJ1-5; D may be TRBD1 (5 bases). The germline gives CDR1 LGHNA, CDR2 YSLEER. This CDR3 spans 15 amino acids. The germline V and J ends were trimmed by 0 bases and 0 bases, with 6 bases remaining between them. Here the CDR3 reads CASSQEGGSNQPQHF. As DNA, the CDR3 is TGCGCCAGCAGCCAAGAGGGGGGTAGCAATCAGCCCCAGCATTTT.